This T cell receptor beta chain was obtained from a study of CD8+ T cells in alopecia areata (dated by TCRdb to about 2018). Context from the whole study: Treated patients were enrolled in an open-label pilot trial of oral tofacitinib, 5 to 10 mg twice daily, for moderate-to-severe alopecia areata. Patients received tofacitinib for 6 to 18 months and were then followed off drug for 6 months to check for delayed response and recurrence. Disease severity in treated patients was measured with the SALT score, which quantifies the percentage of affected scalp surface area. The study used high-throughput TCRbeta sequencing to examine T cell clonal expansion in alopecia areata, in both the C3H/HeJ mouse model and human patients. Scalp tissue and sorted CD4+ and CD8+ peripheral blood T cells from patchy and totalis/universalis alopecia areata patients and from healthy controls were covered by human TCRbeta sequencing. Biopsies were taken from tofacitinib-treated patients at baseline and at 4 and 24 weeks of treatment, and a later scalp biopsy was taken in several of the tofacitinib-treated patients. Clonality in the scalp was compared among normal scalp (n=4), patchy alopecia areata scalp (n=8), and alopecia totalis/universalis scalp (n=8). RNA was extracted with the PAXgene miRNA kit for fixed scalp, the miRNeasy kit for PBMCs, and the RNeasy kit for mouse skin. Amplification of TCRbeta CDR3 regions was done by immunoSEQ multiplex PCR using 35 Vbeta forward primers and 13 Jbeta reverse primers.

The CDR3 numbers 16 residues from cysteine through phenylalanine. Just the 48-base CDR3 DNA is kept, in frame starting at base 1. The V and J ends are trimmed by 2 bases and 2 bases, leaving 11 bases between them. The germline V gene encodes CDR1 SGHRS and CDR2 YFSETQ. The library came from the immunoSEQ multiplex PCR assay. For TCR sequencing, RNA was extracted from every sample and reverse transcribed into cDNA to serve as template. SuperScript III was used to make first-strand cDNA, primed with a 2:1 mix of oligo-dT and random hexamers. A synthetic immune receptor repertoire was used to assess amplification bias, and residual bias was removed computationally. The original methods were these. After raw reads were preprocessed to remove errors, the CDR3 was defined following IMGT conventions as running from the conserved cysteine to phenylalanine. To get clonality, Shannon entropy was normalized by log2 of the number of productive unique TCRs and the result was subtracted from 1. Scalp TCRbeta sequences were cross-referenced with sorted blood CD4 and CD8 repertoires so that the CD4 or CD8 identity of scalp clones could be inferred. In TCRdb, the immuneACCESS table is reduced to in-frame sequences with V and J assigned. These tables do not hold every clone; where another copy was compared, an unresolved V gene accounts for under half, and the others remain unexplained. That table gives V, J and clone size, and the DNA gave D and trimming. For this sample there are about 210,000 clones; about 57% appear just once. The ten most abundant clones make up 1.6% of the sample.

What the work shows at the level of the full study, not this receptor alone: During tofacitinib treatment, many expanded lesional clones stuck around in both scalp and blood, and this persistence may partly explain why relapse happens after treatment is stopped. Tofacitinib significantly lowered scalp clonality and the number of expanded CD8+ clones among the top 100 scalp clones. The treated cohort was small, with a single nonresponder, so links between baseline CD8+ expansion and response need larger studies. Shared TCR sequences between patients were less evident than in mice, which may be partly attributable to HLA diversity in the patient population. Unlike mouse skin, where gammadelta T cells dominate, normal human skin contains resident alphabeta T cells that get sequenced too, which complicates analysis of the scalp TCR repertoire. Higher clonality and more expanded CD8+ clones were observed in lesional scalp than in normal scalp, particularly in alopecia totalis/universalis, a finding suggestive of antigenic drive.

According to the study, the label for this sample's time point signals: approximately 4 weeks on oral tofacitinib. The sample's treatment or condition label is to be understood as: oral pan-JAK inhibitor, 5-10 mg twice daily. Peripheral blood and lesional scalp punch biopsies were obtained from patients with alopecia areata. PBMCs were isolated by density centrifugation and stained for CD3, CD4 and CD8, after which CD4+ and CD8+ T cells were sorted on a FACSAria. This clone was seen just once. Its antigen is still unknown. No base quality information exists; no much larger clone differs at one position.

The starting material was CD4+ T cells sorted from blood, obtained at week 4, from a patient treated with tofacitinib. This clonotype was obtained from a human donor with alopecia areata. Recombination linked TRBV5-1 to TRBJ2-6; no D gene call is confident. The CDR3 is CASSLTVATGANVLTF. The bases are TGCGCCAGCAGCTTAACAGTAGCTACTGGGGCCAACGTCCTGACTTTC. Full variable domain (CDR3 extended with the reference TRBV5-1 and TRBJ2-6 proteins): KAGVTQTPRYLIKTRGQQVTLSCSPISGHRSVSWYQQTPGQGLQFLFEYFSETQRNKGNFPGRFSGRQFSNSRSEMNVSTLELGDSALYLCASSLTVATGANVLTFGAGSRLTVL.